The clone carrying this T cell receptor (beta chain) has just a few counts. This specimen comes from a study of blood T cells in healthy people across ages. Losses at the gene ends were 3 bases for V and 0 bases for J; bases not matched to a gene: 6. The CDR3 contains 18 residues. Germline V gene data show CDR1 as SGDLS and CDR2 as YYNGEE. The authors ran a second PCR of about 6 to 11 cycles using a sample-barcoded 5' primer and a J-beta primer mix. Per sample, CDR3-containing paired-end reads numbered at least 3 million. Using its own MiXCR run on the 5' RACE reads, TCRdb lists one record per CDR3 protein. The sample records 600,000 to 850,000 distinct CDR3 sequences, around a quarter being singletons. These sequences were also reported in another study, on T cells of mothers and their children.

The sequenced sample was blood. This receptor was obtained from a boy aged 5-17 years in good health. The chain carries TRBV9 and TRBJ2-1; 13 nucleotides line up with TRBD2. CDR3 sequence reads: CASSDYTSGRDSYNEQFF. CDR3 bases: TGTGCCAGCAGCGACTACACTAGCGGGAGGGACTCCTACAATGAGCAGTTCTTC.